A selection of T cell receptor beta chains follows, all from one sample in a study of cytomegalovirus exposure and HLA in healthy donors. Using immunoSEQ multiplex PCR, the repertoire was profiled, and TCRdb retains in-frame clones only, with some absent. The sample consists of approximately 120,000 clones, about 80% of them appearing once. What was sequenced was PBMCs. The receptors here all came from a man aged 30 to 39 in good health and CMV-seropositive. Both conserved end residues are part of each CDR3. A D gene is named only where the DNA matches it firmly. Only part of the rows carry a size: once, few, many, or a class if the clone is expanded.

len: 14
j_gene: TRBJ2-7
v_gene: TRBV4-3
d_gene: -
abundance: -
CDR3aa: CASSQVSGSYEQYF
CDR3nt: TGCGCCAGCAGCCAGGTCAGCGGATCCTACGAGCAGTACTTC

len: 14
j_gene: TRBJ1-2
v_gene: TRBV4-1
d_gene: -
abundance: -
CDR3aa: CASSRTGFTYGYTF
CDR3nt: TGCGCCAGCAGCCGCACAGGGTTTACCTATGGCTACACCTTC

len: 13
j_gene: TRBJ1-2
v_gene: TRBV6-1
d_gene: TRBD1
abundance: -
CDR3aa: CASTMGQGDGYTF
CDR3nt: TGCGCCAGCACTATGGGACAGGGTGATGGCTACACCTTC

len: 11
j_gene: TRBJ2-7
v_gene: TRBV27
d_gene: -
abundance: once
CDR3aa: CASRGSYEQYF
CDR3nt: TGTGCCAGCCGAGGATCCTACGAGCAGTACTTC

len: 13
j_gene: TRBJ2-7
v_gene: TRBV13
d_gene: -
abundance: -
CDR3aa: CASSPDSSYEQYF
CDR3nt: TGTGCCAGCAGCCCGGACAGCTCCTACGAGCAGTACTTC

len: 13
j_gene: TRBJ1-1
v_gene: TRBV7-6
d_gene: -
abundance: -
CDR3aa: CASSLFQNTEAFF
CDR3nt: TGTGCCAGCAGCTTATTTCAGAACACTGAAGCTTTCTTT

len: 15
j_gene: TRBJ2-7
v_gene: TRBV28
d_gene: -
abundance: -
CDR3aa: CASSLGQGSSYEQYF
CDR3nt: TGTGCCAGCAGTTTAGGCCAGGGGAGCTCCTACGAGCAGTACTTC

len: 15
j_gene: TRBJ1-1
v_gene: TRBV27
d_gene: TRBD1
abundance: -
CDR3aa: CASRPGDRPNTEAFF
CDR3nt: TGTGCCAGCAGGCCCGGGGACAGGCCGAACACTGAAGCTTTCTTT

len: 13
j_gene: TRBJ1-1
v_gene: TRBV29-1
d_gene: -
abundance: -
CDR3aa: CSVGPGLNTEAFF
CDR3nt: TGCAGCGTTGGTCCTGGCTTGAACACTGAAGCTTTCTTT

len: 14
j_gene: TRBJ1-4
v_gene: TRBV10-3
d_gene: -
abundance: -
CDR3aa: CAISESTANEKLFF
CDR3nt: TGTGCCATCAGTGAATCAACAGCTAATGAAAAACTGTTTTTT

len: 13
j_gene: TRBJ2-7
v_gene: TRBV5-1
d_gene: -
abundance: -
CDR3aa: CASSLVTGVEQYF
CDR3nt: TGCGCCAGCAGCTTGGTTACGGGAGTCGAGCAGTACTTC

len: 16
j_gene: TRBJ2-4
v_gene: TRBV7-9
d_gene: -
abundance: few
CDR3aa: CASSQGAGTAKNIQYF
CDR3nt: TGTGCCAGCAGCCAAGGTGCGGGGACAGCCAAAAACATTCAGTACTTC